These 8 T cell receptor beta chains were all obtained from the same sample, sequenced in a study of STAT5B mutations in CD4+ large granular lymphocyte leukemia. Sequenced by immunoSEQ multiplex PCR; TCRdb stores in-frame clones only, minus some. The sample shows tens of thousands of clones, 72% of them seen only once. The specimen sequenced was CD4+ T cells from blood buffy coats. The receptors come from a human donor in good health.

Worth noting for this clone: The sample carries other DNA sequences with the same CDR3. The V call is TRBV30, the J call TRBJ1-1; D not resolved. Trimming stripped 5 bases from V and 0 bases from J, with 10 bases between. The V gene's germline CDR1 is GTSNPN and CDR2 SVGIG (reference sequence). This CDR3 has 13 residues. CDR3 coding DNA: TGTGCCTGGTCTAGGACGGTGAACACTGAAGCTTTCTTT. It encodes CAWSRTVNTEAFF.

The genes are TRBV6-6 and TRBJ1-3, with 8 bases identical to TRBD1. The CDR3 has 14 residues. Unmatched junction bases numbered 3, after V lost 0 bases and J lost 8 bases. Germline V gene data show CDR1 as MNHNY and CDR2 as SVGAGI (reference sequence). The CDR3 bases are TGTGCCAGCAGTTACTCCGACAGGGGAGACACCATATATTTT. As protein: CASSYSDRGDTIYF.

The rearrangement links TRBV4-3 to TRBJ2-5; 9 bases are a match to TRBD2. Trimming at V came to 3 bases and at J to 4 bases, leaving 3 bases not matched to a gene. Germline CDR1 reads LGHNA; CDR2 reads YSLEER. This CDR3 comprises 14 residues. CDR3 in amino acids: CASSQERGAETQYF. The CDR3 DNA is TGCGCCAGCAGCCAGGAGCGGGGGGCAGAGACCCAGTACTTC.

V is TRBV6-6 and J is TRBJ2-5, with D perhaps TRBD1 (5 bases). The CDR3 contains 14 residues. Trimming took 2 bases from V and 5 from J, leaving 12 bases between them. The germline gives CDR1 MNHNY, CDR2 SVGAGI (reference sequence). CDR3 region: CASSYRGSLETQYF. DNA of the CDR3: TGTGCCAGCAGTTACAGGGGTAGCCTGGAGACCCAGTACTTC.

V is TRBV7-2 and J is TRBJ1-5; 9 bases align to TRBD1. The CDR3 totals 13 residues. CDR1 SGHTA and CDR2 FQGNSA come from the germline V gene. V shed 5 bases and J 7 bases; nucleotides not matched to a gene: 3. The CDR3 nucleotides read TGTGCCAGCAGCCACAGGGGGCTACAGCCCCAGCATTTT. It specifies CASSHRGLQPQHF.

The V and J genes are TRBV30 and TRBJ1-6; TRBD1 agrees at 7 bases. Trimming at V came to 5 bases and at J to 1 base, leaving 8 bases not matched to a gene. This CDR3 is built from 16 residues. Germline V CDR1 and CDR2: GTSNPN, SVGIG (reference sequence). This CDR3 reads CAWRRTGRSYNSPLHF. CDR3 DNA sequence: TGTGCCTGGCGGCGGACAGGACGATCCTATAATTCACCCCTCCACTTT.

The rearrangement uses TRBV7-2 and TRBJ1-3; TRBD1 aligns across 8 bases. Germline trimming cut 2 bases from V and 2 bases from J; bases unmatched to any gene: 2. The CDR3 extends over 15 amino acids. Germline CDR1 is SGHTA and CDR2 is FQGNSA. The CDR3 sequence: CASSLMTGAGNTIYF. The CDR3 DNA sequence: TGTGCCAGCAGCTTAATGACAGGGGCTGGAAACACCATATATTTT.

In its sample, this clone was seen a few times. The chain links TRBV6-5 to TRBJ1-6; possible D gene TRBD1, 6 bases. Germline V CDR1 and CDR2: MNHEY, SVGAGI. The CDR3 loop spans 14 amino acids. Between the trimmed V and J ends, which lost 2 bases and 13 bases, there was a span of 15 bases. The CDR3 protein is CASSYRTDSSPLHF. The CDR3 coding sequence is TGTGCCAGCAGTTACCGGACGGACAGTTCGCCCCTCCACTTT.